The clone carrying this T cell receptor beta chain has more than one count but fewer than ten. The entry originates in a study of early T cells in non-severe SARS-CoV-2 infection. Across the study: Chains stayed unpaired after sequencing of bulk RNA from unsorted whole blood.

CDR1 and CDR2 (germline): MNHNS, SASEGT. The V end was cut by 7 bases, the J end by 1 base, with 10 bases between. The CDR3 is 13 residues long. Individual cDNA molecules received unique molecular identifiers during library preparation. TCRdb passed the 5' RACE reads through MiXCR, listing each CDR3 protein once. The sample lists under 60,000 distinct CDR3 sequences, roughly 8.7% occurring once. The sequencing here drew on whole blood, taken at baseline. The chain couples TRBV6-1 to TRBJ1-1, with D unresolved. The origin of this receptor is an adult who was a healthcare worker with PCR-confirmed SARS-CoV-2 infection or an uninfected control (not recorded which). CDR3 sequence reads: CASTGPRNTEAFF. Written as DNA, the CDR3 is TGTGCCAGCACCGGGCCCAGGAACACTGAAGCTTTCTTT.